This T cell receptor (beta chain) was sequenced in a study of blood T cell repertoires in COVID-19 (dated by TCRdb to 2018 to 2020). About the investigation overall: Samples covering the acute and convalescent phases of COVID-19 were provided by collaborators in the United States, Italy and Spain. Where HLA class I and class II types were available, the types were taken from metadata supplied by the sample provider, not from assay-based typing. The sample metadata nearly always contained a de-identified subject ID, COVID-19 status, age in years and sex. The prospective study material was composed of cDNA or gDNA derived from T cells, B-cell-depleted T cells, or PBMCs. The repertoires were released in a freely available public database meant as a resource for research on the immune response to SARS-CoV-2. Samples came from the ongoing ImmuneRACE study (first 160 participants) plus 1,254 subjects from 6 global collaborators. Deeply sampled blood TCRbeta repertoires from subjects exposed to, actively infected with, or recovered from COVID-19 were included in the dataset. What the study reported, not specific to this receptor: The quantity of clinical and demographic metadata differed by source and by participant and was supplied without curation.

As for this clone: This receptor's antigen is unknown. No qualities accompany the bases; no much larger clone lies one base away.

The immunoSEQ Assay, a bias-controlled multiplex PCR, was used to amplify TCRbeta CDR3 regions from genomic DNA. For the original study's pipeline: Nucleated cell counts per sample were estimated from amplification of reference gene primers within the assay. To quantify the absolute abundance of each unique TCRbeta CDR3 rearrangement, sequence reads were collapsed and filtered. For each sample, productive Simpson clonality was calculated by taking the square root of Simpson's diversity index across productive rearrangements. Drawn from immuneACCESS, this table holds only the in-frame rearrangements with V and J called that TCRdb kept. Clones are partly lost; checked studies trace under half to an unresolved V gene and leave the rest unexplained. The V and J calls and clone size come from that table; D and trimming were worked out from the DNA. This sample gives over 65,000 clones in total; approximately 88% of them show up just once. Of the sample, roughly 1.2% is held by the ten largest clones.

The germline V gene specifies KGHSH as CDR1 and LQKENI as CDR2. For this chain, trimming is 3 bases at the V end and 2 bases at the J end, and the number of junction bases without a gene match is 16. Spanning cysteine to phenylalanine, the CDR3 consists of 19 amino acids. Only CDR3 DNA remains: 57 bases, in frame from the first base. Collaborating institutions collected whole blood in K2EDTA tubes following their own protocols. For TCRbeta analysis, collaborator samples were shipped as frozen whole blood, as isolated PBMCs, or as DNA extracted from either sample type. The chain is assembled from TRBV18 and TRBJ1-3; TRBD1 aligns with 7 central bases. This TCR was sampled from a woman aged 60-75 years with acute or convalescent COVID-19. The material sequenced was peripheral blood. The DNA is TGTGCCAGCTCACCCGACAGGGTGGGGGCCTTAGGCACTGGAAACACCATATATTTT. Protein translation: CASSPDRVGALGTGNTIYF.